The clone carrying this TCR beta chain was observed at least ten times. Antigen: not known. Stable disease denoted Graves' hyperthyroidism without ophthalmopathy progression within 18 months. The record originates from a study of T cells in Graves' hyperthyroidism and ophthalmopathy. Study conclusions and caveats: Ophthalmopathy, as predicted by the model, came a median roughly 6.8 months after the prediction. Most expanded thyroid clonotypes above 0.001 also appeared in blood.

The source material, RNA transcripts, was used to amplify TCR beta CDR3 regions. The primer set for the first-round RT-PCR of the TCR CDR3 was HTBI. TCRdb reprocessed the multiplex PCR reads with MiXCR, giving one entry per CDR3 protein. The sample yields 700,000 or so distinct CDR3 sequences, around 15% seen once. The receptor comes from a young man with Graves' hyperthyroidism. Sequencing input: blood.

CDR3 residues: CASSIRHRDIVVNEQFF. In DNA form, the CDR3 reads TGTGCCAGCAGCATCCGCCACCGGGACATCGTTGTGAATGAGCAGTTCTTC. The chain links TRBV7-9 to TRBJ2-1; a possible D gene is TRBD1 (6 bases). CDR3 size: 17 residues. Trimming left V 5 bases short and J 7 bases short, with 24 bases between. Germline assignment: CDR1 SEHNR and CDR2 FQNEAQ (reference sequence).